The 16 T cell receptor beta chains below come from one sample, sequenced in a study of T-cell memory formation after mild COVID-19. TCRdb re-derived calls from the 5' RACE reads in MiXCR, one entry per CDR3 protein. In the table there are roughly 240,000 distinct CDR3 sequences, approximately 15% of which are singletons. Sequencing used PBMCs or a T cell subset sorted from them (not recorded which). Receptor source: an adult woman who had mild COVID-19 (a few samples of this study predate the infection). Cell type and time point are not known.

The rearrangement uses TRBV5-8 and TRBJ2-7, with a weak D call TRBD2 (6 bases). Trimming pared 2 bases from V and 3 bases from J, leaving 9 bases between. The germline gives CDR1 SGHTS, CDR2 YDEGEE. The CDR3 is made up of 13 amino acids. The CDR3 DNA reads TGTGCCAGCAGCTTTGGGACTTACTACGAGCAGTACTTC. This encodes CASSFGTYYEQYF.

The chain joins TRBV12-3 or TRBV12-4 to TRBJ1-1; 10 bases line up with TRBD1. The junction had 6 bases not matched to a gene; V was cut back by 6 bases and J by 2 bases. This CDR3 region has 15 residues. In nucleotides, the CDR3 is TGTGCCAGCAGCGGAAGACAGGGGGCCAACACTGAAGCTTTCTTT. This gives the protein CASSGRQGANTEAFF.

This clonotype was seen only a few times. The chain joins TRBV20-1 to TRBJ2-3; the D gene could be TRBD1 or TRBD2 (5 bases each). With 5 bases removed from V and 5 bases from J, the gap between germline ends came to 17 bases. The CDR3 sequence is 14 residues long. Germline lookup yields CDR1 DFQATT and CDR2 SNEGSKA (reference sequence). Written as DNA, the CDR3 is TGCAGTGCTTTCGGGGCGGGCGGAGGAGATACGCAGTATTTT. Its protein is CSAFGAGGGDTQYF.

This clonotype was detected ten times or more. The gene calls are TRBV5-1 and TRBJ2-2; tentative D call: TRBD1 (6 bases). V was shortened by 4 bases and J by 4 bases, with 14 bases between the two germline ends. The CDR3 loop spans 15 amino acids. CDR1 SGHRS and CDR2 YFSETQ come from the germline V gene. CDR3 DNA sequence: TGCGCCAGCAGCCCTGGACAGACTGGCACCGGGGAGCTGTTTTTT. Residues: CASSPGQTGTGELFF. Based on the CDR3 plus reference TRBV5-1 and TRBJ2-2, the full variable domain is KAGVTQTPRYLIKTRGQQVTLSCSPISGHRSVSWYQQTPGQGLQFLFEYFSETQRNKGNFPGRFSGRQFSNSRSEMNVSTLELGDSALYLCASSPGQTGTGELFFGEGSRLTVL.

This clonotype was seen more than once but under ten times. V usage is TRBV6-2 or TRBV6-3 and J usage is TRBJ1-5; 7 bases are shared with TRBD1. Germline-derived CDR1 and CDR2 are MNHEY and SVGEGT. With 6 bases clipped from V and 0 bases from J, the junction kept 2 bases outside the gene matches. The CDR3 is made up of 14 amino acids. The CDR3 loop reads CASRTGTSNQPQHF. DNA for the CDR3: TGTGCCAGCAGGACAGGGACTAGCAATCAGCCCCAGCATTTT.

This clonotype was detected ten times or more. The junction departs from germline at one end; a sequencing error may be responsible. The CDR3 DNA sequence: TGTGCTAGCAGCTTAGCGGCGTCGGTCCCCGGGGAGCTGTTTTTT. This sequence encodes CASSLAASVPGELFF. The chain couples TRBV7-7 to TRBJ2-2; TRBD2 might be the D (6 bases). CDR3 length: 15 residues. Germline V lookup: CDR1 SSHAT, CDR2 FNYEAQ (reference sequence).

This clonotype was counted many times. The chain joins TRBV20-1 to TRBJ2-3, with 8 bases aligning to TRBD1. CDR1 is DFQATT and CDR2 is SNEGSKA in the germline V gene (reference sequence). The CDR3 loop spans 15 amino acids. After removal of 4 bases from V and 5 bases from J, the junction contained 11 bases not matched to a gene. The CDR3 here is CSATMTGARGDTQYF. The DNA for the CDR3 is TGCAGTGCTACGATGACAGGGGCGAGGGGAGATACGCAGTATTTT.

This clonotype was recorded a few times. V and J are TRBV2 and TRBJ1-1; possible D gene TRBD1, 5 bases. Trimming took off 6 bases at V and 5 bases at J, with 22 bases between the two ends. Germline V lookup: CDR1 SNHLY, CDR2 FYNNEI. The CDR3 totals 16 residues. The CDR3 here is CASRKEVQVLRTEAFF. CDR3 bases: TGTGCCAGCAGGAAAGAAGTACAGGTACTGAGGACTGAAGCTTTCTTT.

The chain links TRBV13 to TRBJ2-3; TRBD2 might be the D (5 bases). V was cut by 5 bases and J by 6 bases, with 9 bases left in between. Germline loops: CDR1 PRHDT, CDR2 FYEKMQ (reference sequence). The CDR3 sequence is 12 residues long. Written as DNA, the CDR3 is TGTGCCAGCAGCGAACGAGGGGATACGCAGTATTTT. Its protein is CASSERGDTQYF.

In its sample, this clonotype was seen many times. The chain employs TRBV12-3 or TRBV12-4 and TRBJ1-2; D is ambiguous. V was cut by 2 bases and J by 4 bases, with 14 bases left in between. The CDR3 runs to 15 residues. CDR3 sequence reads: CASSLSPGVSYGYTF. The CDR3 DNA sequence: TGTGCCAGCAGTTTATCTCCCGGGGTGAGCTATGGCTACACCTTC.

This clonotype has just a few counts. In DNA form, the CDR3 reads TGCAGTGCTAGAGTAAACACCGGGGAGCTGTTTTTT. This codes for CSARVNTGELFF. V and J are TRBV20-1 and TRBJ2-2; D unclear. Per the germline V gene, CDR1 is DFQATT and CDR2 is SNEGSKA (reference sequence). This CDR3 has 12 amino acids. V was clipped by 1 base and J by 2 bases, with 2 bases between them.

This clonotype was seen more than once but under ten times. The chain recombines TRBV20-1 with TRBJ1-2; D is possibly TRBD1 (5 bases). The CDR3 is 11 residues long. Germline CDR1 and CDR2: DFQATT and SNEGSKA (reference sequence). The V end was cut by 3 bases, the J end by 8 bases, with 10 bases between. CDR3 DNA sequence: TGCAGTGCTAGTAAGGGGAGAGGCTACACCTTC. It codes for CSASKGRGYTF.

This clonotype has a handful of counts. The chain links TRBV5-1 to TRBJ2-3; no reliable D call. CDR3 length: 16 amino acids. V lost 0 bases and J lost 2, with 13 bases in between. Germline V lookup: CDR1 SGHRS, CDR2 YFSETQ. In DNA, the CDR3 is TGCGCCAGCAGCTTGGGGCTAGGAATAACCACAGATACGCAGTATTTT. Encoded protein: CASSLGLGITTDTQYF.

This clonotype was counted only a few times. The chain combines TRBV7-9 with TRBJ1-1, with 8 bases matching TRBD1. Trimming cost V 5 bases and J 6 bases; bases outside gene matches: 8. The CDR3 has 14 residues. The germline gives CDR1 SEHNR, CDR2 FQNEAQ (reference sequence). The CDR3 coding sequence is TGTGCCAGCAGCCTTAGTGGGGGACAGGCTGAAGCTTTCTTT. Protein sequence: CASSLSGGQAEAFF.

This clonotype was counted only a few times. CDR3 coding DNA: TGTGCCAGCAGCGTACCCAGGGGAAGAGAGACCCAGTACTTC. Its protein is CASSVPRGRETQYF. J is TRBJ2-5 and V is TRBV9, with TRBD1 as a possible D gene (6 bases). CDR3 length: 14 residues. V was trimmed by 1 base and J by 4 bases, leaving 11 bases between them. Germline CDR1 is SGDLS and CDR2 is YYNGEE.

This clonotype was seen more than once but under ten times. The chain has TRBV18 and TRBJ2-4; 10 bases are a match to TRBD1. Germline values: CDR1 KGHSH, CDR2 LQKENI. The CDR3 runs 18 residues. With V trimmed by 0 bases and J by 0 bases, 5 bases remained unmatched. The CDR3 sequence is CASSPPMGQGIAKNIQYF. CDR3 coding DNA: TGTGCCAGCTCACCACCGATGGGACAGGGGATAGCCAAAAACATTCAGTACTTC. Combining the CDR3 with reference TRBV18 and TRBJ2-4 gives the whole variable domain NAGVMQNPRHLVRRRGQEARLRCSPMKGHSHVYWYRQLPEEGLKFMVYLQKENIIDESGMPKERFSAEFPKEGPSILRIQQVVRGDSAAYFCASSPPMGQGIAKNIQYFGAGTRLSVL.